This TCR beta chain was profiled in a study of blood T cell repertoires in COVID-19. The V end was cut by 0 bases, the J end by 9 bases, with 16 bases between. CDR3 length equals 15 residues. Germline-derived CDR1 and CDR2 are SGHRS and YFSETQ. In Cohort 3, a recovered donor had either two negative PCRs, clearance, or symptom resolution. Assay: immunoSEQ multiplex PCR; the TCRdb copy retains only in-frame clones and omits some. This table holds under 300,000 clones, roughly 89% found once. The sequence was collected from an older woman who had recovered from COVID-19. The chain recombines TRBV5-1 with TRBJ1-3; D is possibly TRBD1 (5 bases). Sequencing used PBMCs or T cells enriched from blood (not recorded which). CDR3 residues: CASSLGIDRVSTIYF. The DNA of the CDR3 is TGCGCCAGCAGCTTGGGGATAGACAGAGTGAGCACCATATATTTT.